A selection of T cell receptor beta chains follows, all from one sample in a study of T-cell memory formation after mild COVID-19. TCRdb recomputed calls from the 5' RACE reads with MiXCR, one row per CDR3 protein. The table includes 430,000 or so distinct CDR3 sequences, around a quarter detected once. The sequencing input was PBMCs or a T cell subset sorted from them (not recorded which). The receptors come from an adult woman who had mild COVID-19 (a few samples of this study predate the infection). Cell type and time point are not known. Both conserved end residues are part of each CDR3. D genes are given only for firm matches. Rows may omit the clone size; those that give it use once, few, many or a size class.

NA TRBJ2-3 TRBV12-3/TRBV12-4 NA TGTGCCAGCAGTTCGAACCGGGACTCCCATACGCAGTATTTT CASSSNRDSHTQYF
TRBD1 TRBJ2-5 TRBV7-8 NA TGTGCCAGCAGCTGGGGGGACAGGGGATCGATCCAAGAGACCCAGTACTTC CASSWGDRGSIQETQYF
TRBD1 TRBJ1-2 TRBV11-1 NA TGTGCCAGCAGCCCACAGGGGGTTCCTGACTATGGCTACACCTTC CASSPQGVPDYGYTF
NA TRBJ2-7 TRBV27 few TGTGCCAGCGCGAGCGGAAGCCCACGTGCCTACGAGCAGTACTTC CASASGSPRAYEQYF
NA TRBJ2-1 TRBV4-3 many TGTGCCAGCAGCCAAGACAGCTCCTACAATGAGCAGTTCTTC CASSQDSSYNEQFF
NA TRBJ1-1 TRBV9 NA TGTGCCAGCAGGACCACTGAAGCTTTCTTT CASRTTEAFF
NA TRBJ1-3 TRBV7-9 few TGTGCCAGCAGCTTAGATTATGAGTTCCTTCATCACACCATATATTTT CASSLDYEFLHHTIYF
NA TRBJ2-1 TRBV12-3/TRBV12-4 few TGTGCCAGCAGTTTACTTTCTTATGAGCAGTTCTTC CASSLLSYEQFF
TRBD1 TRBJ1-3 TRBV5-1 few TGCGCCAGCAGCTTGGGGTTGACAGGGGCCTCTGGAAACACCATATATTTT CASSLGLTGASGNTIYF
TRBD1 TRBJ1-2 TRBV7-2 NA TGTGCCAGCAGCCCGCTCGCGACAGGGCCCTATGGCTACACCTTC CASSPLATGPYGYTF
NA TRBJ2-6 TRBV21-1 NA TGTGCCAGCAGCAAGACCATTGCTGCCGGGGCCAACGTCCTGACTTTC CASSKTIAAGANVLTF
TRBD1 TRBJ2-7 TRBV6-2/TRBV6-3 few TGTGCCAGCACCCCTTTTGACAGGGTTTCCTACGAGCAGTACTTC CASTPFDRVSYEQYF
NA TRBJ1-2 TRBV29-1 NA TGCACCGATCAGTCAGCTAACTATGGCTACACCTTC CTDQSANYGYTF
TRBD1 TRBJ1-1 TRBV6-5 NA TGTGCCAGCAGAAGGACAGGGGCGGCTGAAGCTTTCTTT CASRRTGAAEAFF
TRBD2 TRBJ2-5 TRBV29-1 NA TGCAGCGTCAGGTCGGCGGGAGGTTTAGAGACCCAGTACTTC CSVRSAGGLETQYF
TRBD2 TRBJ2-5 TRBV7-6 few TGTGCCAGCAGCTTAACTAGCGGGGGACAAGAGACCCAGTACTTC CASSLTSGGQETQYF
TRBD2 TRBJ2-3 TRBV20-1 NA TGCAGTGCTAGAGATCGAGGTATTAGCGGGGAAACGGGAGATACGCAGTATTTT CSARDRGISGETGDTQYF
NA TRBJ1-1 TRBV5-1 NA TGCGCCAGCAGCTTGGGCGCCGGGGGTGAGACTGAAGCTTTCTTT CASSLGAGGETEAFF
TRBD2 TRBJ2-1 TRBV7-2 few TGTGCCAGCAGCCGTGGACTAGCGGGTGGCTCCTACAATGAGCAGTTCTTC CASSRGLAGGSYNEQFF
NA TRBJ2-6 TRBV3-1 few TGTGCCAGCAGCCAAGGACCCGTCAACGTCCTGACTTTC CASSQGPVNVLTF
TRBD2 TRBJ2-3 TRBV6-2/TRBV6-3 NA TGTGCCAGCAGTTACTGGAAGGGACTAGCGGGGGGTACGCAGTATTTT CASSYWKGLAGGTQYF
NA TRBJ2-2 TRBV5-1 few TGCGCCAGCAGCGACCGGGACCGTATTACCGGGGAGCTGTTTTTT CASSDRDRITGELFF
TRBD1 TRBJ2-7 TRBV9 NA TGTGCCAGCAGTATTGGGGACAGGGTCCACGAGCAGTACTTC CASSIGDRVHEQYF
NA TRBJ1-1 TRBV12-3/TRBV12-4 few TGTGCCGTAGAGGGCCGGAACACTGAAGCTTTCTTT CAVEGRNTEAFF
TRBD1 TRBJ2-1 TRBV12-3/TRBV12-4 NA TGTGCCAGCAGTTTGGCTCGGACAGGGGTCTACAATGAGCAGTTCTTC CASSLARTGVYNEQFF
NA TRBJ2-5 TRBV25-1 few TGTGCCAGCAGTGATGTAGTGGCTCAGTACTTC CASSDVVAQYF
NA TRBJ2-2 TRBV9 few TGTGCCAGCAGCGTAGAGTTTGGCACCAACACCGGGGAGCTGTTTTTT CASSVEFGTNTGELFF
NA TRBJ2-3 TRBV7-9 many TGTGCCAGCAGCTCCCTGAGTCACCTGACTAGTCCGCCGCAGTATTTT CASSSLSHLTSPPQYF
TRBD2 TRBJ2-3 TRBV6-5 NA TGTGCCAGCAGTCACCGGGGAGGGACAGATACGCAGTATTTT CASSHRGGTDTQYF
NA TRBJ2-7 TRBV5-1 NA TGCGCCAGCAGCTTGGATCAGGGACTTTCATACGAGCAGTACTTC CASSLDQGLSYEQYF
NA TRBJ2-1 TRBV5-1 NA TGCGCCAGCAGCTCTTCAAGTGCCTCCTACAATGAGCAGTTCTTC CASSSSSASYNEQFF
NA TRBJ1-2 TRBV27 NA TGTGCCAGCAGTTTACGCCACGCTCCGGCTAACTATGGCTACACCTTC CASSLRHAPANYGYTF
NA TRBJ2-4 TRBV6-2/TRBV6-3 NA TGTGCCAGCAAGAGCGGAGTCCAAACCAACATTCAGTACTTC CASKSGVQTNIQYF
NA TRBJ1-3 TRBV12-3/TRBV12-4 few TGTGCCAGCAGTCCTCGGGCGGGCGGACCCTCTGGAAACACCATATATTTT CASSPRAGGPSGNTIYF
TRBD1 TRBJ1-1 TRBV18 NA TGTGCCAGCTCACCTGACAGGGGCGCGTTGGCTGAAGCTTTCTTT CASSPDRGALAEAFF
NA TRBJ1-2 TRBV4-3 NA TGCGCCAGCAGCCCACAGGACGGACTTGGCTATGGCTACACCTTC CASSPQDGLGYGYTF
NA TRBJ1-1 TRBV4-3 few TGCGCCAGCAGCCAAGATTTTCGAGGGACCACTGAAGCTTTCTTT CASSQDFRGTTEAFF
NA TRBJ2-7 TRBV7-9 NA TGTGCCAGCAGCTATGTTCACTACGAGCAGTACTTC CASSYVHYEQYF
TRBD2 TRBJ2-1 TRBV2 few TGTGCCAGCACGCGGGAGGGCTACAATGAGCAGTTCTTC CASTREGYNEQFF
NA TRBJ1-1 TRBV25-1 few TGTGCCAGCAGTCTTTTCGAGAGAACTGAAGCTTTCTTT CASSLFERTEAFF
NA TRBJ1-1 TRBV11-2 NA TGTGCCAGCAGCAGGTTCCTTGAGACTGAAGCTTTCTTT CASSRFLETEAFF
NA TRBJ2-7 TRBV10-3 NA TGTGCCATCAGTGATTGGGGGGGACAGGCATCCTACGAGCAGTACTTC CAISDWGGQASYEQYF
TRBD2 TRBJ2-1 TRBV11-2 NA TGTGCCAGCAGCTCACCATATTTTGGAGTAACGGGACTAGCCCATGAGCAGTTCTTC CASSSPYFGVTGLAHEQFF
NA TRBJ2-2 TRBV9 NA TGTGCCAGCAGCGAACAGGTCACCGGGGAGCTGTTTTTT CASSEQVTGELFF
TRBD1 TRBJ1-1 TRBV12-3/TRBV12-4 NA TGTGCCAGCAGCGAACTGGGGACAGGGGCCGTTCTCTCTGAAGCTTTCTTT CASSELGTGAVLSEAFF